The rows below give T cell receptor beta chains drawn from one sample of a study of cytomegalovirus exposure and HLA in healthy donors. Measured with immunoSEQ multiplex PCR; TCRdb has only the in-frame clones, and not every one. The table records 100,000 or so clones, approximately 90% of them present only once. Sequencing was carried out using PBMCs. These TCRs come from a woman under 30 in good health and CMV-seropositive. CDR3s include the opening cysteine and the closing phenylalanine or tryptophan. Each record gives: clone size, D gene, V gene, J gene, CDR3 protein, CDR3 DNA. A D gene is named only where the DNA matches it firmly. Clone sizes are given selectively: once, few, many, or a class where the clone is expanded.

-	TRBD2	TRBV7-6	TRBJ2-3	CASSLAPGGADTQYF	TGTGCCAGCAGCTTAGCGCCTGGGGGGGCAGATACGCAGTATTTT
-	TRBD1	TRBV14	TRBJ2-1	CASSLFRDRGNEQFF	TGTGCCAGCAGTCTTTTTCGGGACAGGGGGAATGAGCAGTTCTTC
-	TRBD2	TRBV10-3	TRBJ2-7	CAISDPSGIGYEQYF	TGTGCCATCAGTGACCCTAGCGGGATAGGCTACGAGCAGTACTTC
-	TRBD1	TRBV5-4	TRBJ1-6	CASSLPGTGNSPLHF	TGTGCCAGCAGCTTGCCCGGGACAGGGAATTCACCCCTCCACTTT
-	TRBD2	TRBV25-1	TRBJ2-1	CASHFSGGDSEQFF	TGTGCCAGCCACTTTAGCGGGGGGGATAGTGAGCAGTTCTTC
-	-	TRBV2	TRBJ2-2	CASSVTGLNTGELFF	TGTGCCAGCAGTGTTACAGGGTTGAACACCGGGGAGCTGTTTTTT
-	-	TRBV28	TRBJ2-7	CASSPSRVATYEQYF	TGTGCCAGCAGTCCCTCCCGGGTCGCTACCTACGAGCAGTACTTC
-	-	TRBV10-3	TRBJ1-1	CAISSGDAEAFF	TGTGCCATCAGTTCAGGGGACGCTGAAGCTTTCTTT
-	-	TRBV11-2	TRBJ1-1	CASSLLSTEAFF	TGTGCCAGCAGCTTATTGAGCACTGAAGCTTTCTTT
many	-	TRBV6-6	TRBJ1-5	CASSSPGNYQPQHF	TGTGCCAGCAGTTCCCCAGGAAATTATCAGCCCCAGCATTTT